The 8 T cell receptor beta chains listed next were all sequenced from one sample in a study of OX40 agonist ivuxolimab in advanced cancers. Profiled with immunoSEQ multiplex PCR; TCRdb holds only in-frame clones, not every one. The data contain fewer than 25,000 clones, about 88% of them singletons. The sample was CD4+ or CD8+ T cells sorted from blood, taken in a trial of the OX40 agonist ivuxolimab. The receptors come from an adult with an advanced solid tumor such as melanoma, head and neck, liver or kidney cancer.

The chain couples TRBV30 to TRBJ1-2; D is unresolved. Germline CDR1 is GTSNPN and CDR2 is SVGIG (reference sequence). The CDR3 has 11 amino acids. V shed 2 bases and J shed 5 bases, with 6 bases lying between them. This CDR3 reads CAWSLLYGYTF. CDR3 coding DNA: TGTGCCTGGAGTTTGCTATATGGCTACACCTTC.

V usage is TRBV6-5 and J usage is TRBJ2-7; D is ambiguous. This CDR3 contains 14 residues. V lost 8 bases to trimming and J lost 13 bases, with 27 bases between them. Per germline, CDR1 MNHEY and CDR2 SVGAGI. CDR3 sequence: CASGTSPLLVGLYF. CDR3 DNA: TGTGCCAGCGGTACCTCCCCTCTCCTAGTCGGGCTTTACTTC.

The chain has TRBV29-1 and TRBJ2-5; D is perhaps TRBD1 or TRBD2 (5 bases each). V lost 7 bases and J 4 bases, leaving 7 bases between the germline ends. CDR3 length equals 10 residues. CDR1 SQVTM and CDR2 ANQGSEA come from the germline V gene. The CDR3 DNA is TGCAGCGCAGGGACAGAGACCCAGTACTTC. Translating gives CSAGTETQYF.

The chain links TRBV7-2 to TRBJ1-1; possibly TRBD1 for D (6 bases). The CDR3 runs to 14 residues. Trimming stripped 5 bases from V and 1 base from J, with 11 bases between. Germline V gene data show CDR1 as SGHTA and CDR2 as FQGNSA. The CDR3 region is CASSLQGWNTEAFF. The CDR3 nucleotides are TGTGCCAGCAGCCTACAGGGCTGGAACACTGAAGCTTTCTTT.

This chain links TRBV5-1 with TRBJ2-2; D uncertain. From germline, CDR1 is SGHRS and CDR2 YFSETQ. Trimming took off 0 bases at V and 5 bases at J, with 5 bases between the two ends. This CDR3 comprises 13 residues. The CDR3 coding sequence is TGCGCCAGCAGCTTGGTACCGACCGGGGAGCTGTTTTTT. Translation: CASSLVPTGELFF. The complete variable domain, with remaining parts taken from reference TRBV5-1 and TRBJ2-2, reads KAGVTQTPRYLIKTRGQQVTLSCSPISGHRSVSWYQQTPGQGLQFLFEYFSETQRNKGNFPGRFSGRQFSNSRSEMNVSTLELGDSALYLCASSLVPTGELFFGEGSRLTVL.

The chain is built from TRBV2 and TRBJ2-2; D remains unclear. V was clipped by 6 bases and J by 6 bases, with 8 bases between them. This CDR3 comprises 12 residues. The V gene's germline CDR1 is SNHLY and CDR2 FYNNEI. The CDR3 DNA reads TGTGCCAGCAGAGTTCAACCCGGGGAGCTGTTTTTT. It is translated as CASRVQPGELFF. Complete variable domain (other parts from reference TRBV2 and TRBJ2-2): EPEVTQTPSHQVTQMGQEVILRCVPISNHLYFYWYRQILGQKVEFLVSFYNNEISEKSEIFDDQFSVERPDGSNFTLKIRSTKLEDSAMYFCASRVQPGELFFGEGSRLTVL.

The CDR3 here is CASSLTYTEAFF. CDR3 DNA: TGTGCCAGCAGCCTGACCTACACTGAAGCTTTCTTT. V and J are TRBV5-8 and TRBJ1-1; D not resolved. CDR1 and CDR2 (germline): SGHTS, YDEGEE. V was clipped by 4 bases and J by 3 bases, with 7 bases between them. This CDR3 contains 12 residues. Supplemented by reference TRBV5-8 and TRBJ1-1, the full variable domain reads EAGVTQSPTHLIKTRGQQATLRCSPISGHTSVYWYQQALGLGLQFLLWYDEGEERNRGNFPPRFSGRQFPNYSSELNVNALELEDSALYLCASSLTYTEAFFGQGTRLTVV.

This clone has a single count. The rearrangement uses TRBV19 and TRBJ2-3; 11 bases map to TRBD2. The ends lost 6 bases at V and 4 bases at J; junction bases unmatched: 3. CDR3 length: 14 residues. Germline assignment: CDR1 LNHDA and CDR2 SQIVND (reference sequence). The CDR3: CASRTSGIADTQYF. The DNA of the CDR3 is TGTGCCAGTAGGACTAGCGGGATCGCAGATACGCAGTATTTT. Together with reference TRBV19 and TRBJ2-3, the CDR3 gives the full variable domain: DGGITQSPKYLFRKEGQNVTLSCEQNLNHDAMYWYRQDPGQGLRLIYYSQIVNDFQKGDIAEGYSVSREKKESFPLTVTSAQKNPTAFYLCASRTSGIADTQYFGPGTRLTVL.